This TCR beta chain was documented in a study of multiple sclerosis patients with progressive multifocal leukoencephalopathy. The repertoire was sequenced with immunoSEQ multiplex PCR; TCRdb's copy has only in-frame clones and lacks some. The sample has fewer than 35,000 clones; around 93% are singletons. Stated time point: before natalizumab initiation. This CDR3 is 14 amino acids long. CDR1 is SNHLY, CDR2 FYNNEI, per germline. V lost 4 bases to trimming and J lost 2 bases, with 8 bases between them. The sequence came from a man aged 30 to 45 with multiple sclerosis. The chain couples TRBV2 to TRBJ2-2, with unresolved D. Sequencing was performed on PBMCs. The CDR3 coding sequence is TGTGCCAGCAGTGGACGGAGAAACACCGGGGAGCTGTTTTTT. It encodes CASSGRRNTGELFF.